A selection of T cell receptor beta chains follows, all from one sample in a study of metastatic and nonmetastatic thyroid tumors. TCRdb re-called the PCR reads with MiXCR. Of fewer than 30,000 clones listed, around 15% are singletons. Input material: blood. All receptors derive from a female donor with papillary thyroid cancer or a benign thyroid nodule (not recorded which). Some clones in this sample may be carry-over from other donors' samples. Each CDR3 is given with its conserved first and last residue. Fields, in order: clone size, D gene, CDR3 length, V gene, J gene, CDR3 protein, CDR3 DNA. D genes are given only for firm matches. Size is stated for part of the rows, as once, few or many counts, or as a class when the clone is expanded.

clone_size: many; d_call: NA; cdr3_length: 11; v_call: TRBV20-1; j_call: TRBJ1-1; cdr3_aa: CSANMNTEAFF; cdr3_nt: TGCAGTGCTAACATGAACACTGAAGCTTTCTTT
clone_size: many; d_call: TRBD1; cdr3_length: 14; v_call: TRBV3-1; j_call: TRBJ1-1; cdr3_aa: CASSQEGQGVEAFF; cdr3_nt: TGTGCCAGCAGCCAAGAAGGACAGGGTGTTGAAGCTTTCTTT
clone_size: medium-sized; d_call: NA; cdr3_length: 15; v_call: TRBV28; j_call: TRBJ1-5; cdr3_aa: CASSIGGPPNQPQHF; cdr3_nt: TGTGCCAGCAGTATCGGCGGGCCTCCAAATCAGCCCCAGCATTTT
clone_size: many; d_call: NA; cdr3_length: 14; v_call: TRBV9; j_call: TRBJ2-3; cdr3_aa: CASSVETPADTQYF; cdr3_nt: TGTGCCAGCAGCGTAGAGACCCCGGCAGATACGCAGTATTTT
clone_size: many; d_call: TRBD1; cdr3_length: 15; v_call: TRBV29-1; j_call: TRBJ1-5; cdr3_aa: CSVAFGTGSDQPQHF; cdr3_nt: TGCAGCGTTGCCTTTGGGACAGGGTCTGATCAGCCCCAGCATTTT
clone_size: many; d_call: TRBD1; cdr3_length: 13; v_call: TRBV20-1; j_call: TRBJ2-5; cdr3_aa: CSAGDRVGETQYF; cdr3_nt: TGCAGTGCTGGGGACAGGGTGGGGGAGACCCAGTACTTC
clone_size: medium-sized; d_call: NA; cdr3_length: 14; v_call: TRBV6-1; j_call: TRBJ1-5; cdr3_aa: CASSDSGRNQPQHF; cdr3_nt: TGTGCCAGCAGTGATTCAGGGCGCAATCAGCCCCAGCATTTT
clone_size: many; d_call: NA; cdr3_length: 16; v_call: TRBV7-8; j_call: TRBJ2-3; cdr3_aa: CASSFSAIPSTDTQYF; cdr3_nt: TGTGCCAGCAGCTTTAGCGCAATCCCTAGCACAGATACGCAGTATTTT
clone_size: few; d_call: TRBD1; cdr3_length: 15; v_call: TRBV6-1; j_call: TRBJ1-5; cdr3_aa: CASSRDRGGNQPQHF; cdr3_nt: TGTGCCAGCAGTAGGGACAGGGGAGGCAATCAGCCCCAGCATTTT
clone_size: few; d_call: NA; cdr3_length: 11; v_call: TRBV27; j_call: TRBJ1-2; cdr3_aa: CASRREGGYTF; cdr3_nt: TGTGCCAGCAGGAGGGAGGGTGGCTACACCTTC
clone_size: many; d_call: NA; cdr3_length: 12; v_call: TRBV7-3; j_call: TRBJ1-6; cdr3_aa: CASSSPGAPLHF; cdr3_nt: TGTGCCAGCAGCTCCCCGGGAGCCCCCCTCCACTTT
clone_size: medium-sized; d_call: TRBD1; cdr3_length: 15; v_call: TRBV6-1; j_call: TRBJ2-7; cdr3_aa: CASNESQGWPYEQYF; cdr3_nt: TGTGCCAGCAACGAATCACAGGGGTGGCCCTACGAGCAGTACTTC
clone_size: NA; d_call: NA; cdr3_length: 14; v_call: TRBV12-3/TRBV12-4; j_call: TRBJ2-3; cdr3_aa: CASSSSTSTDTQYF; cdr3_nt: TGTGCCAGCAGTTCCTCGACTAGCACAGATACGCAGTATTTT
clone_size: NA; d_call: NA; cdr3_length: 16; v_call: TRBV28; j_call: TRBJ1-4; cdr3_aa: CASSFHRDTKGEKLFF; cdr3_nt: TGTGCCAGCAGTTTTCACCGGGACACCAAGGGGGAAAAACTGTTTTTT
clone_size: many; d_call: NA; cdr3_length: 19; v_call: TRBV7-8; j_call: TRBJ2-1; cdr3_aa: CASSGPIGTPSNSYNEQFF; cdr3_nt: TGTGCCAGCAGCGGCCCAATTGGGACTCCTAGTAACTCCTACAATGAGCAGTTCTTC
clone_size: NA; d_call: TRBD1; cdr3_length: 13; v_call: TRBV10-3; j_call: TRBJ1-2; cdr3_aa: CAISWDSAFGYTF; cdr3_nt: TGTGCCATCAGTTGGGACAGTGCTTTTGGCTACACCTTC
clone_size: many; d_call: TRBD2; cdr3_length: 13; v_call: TRBV7-3; j_call: TRBJ2-7; cdr3_aa: CASSSGLATEQYF; cdr3_nt: TGTGCCAGCAGCTCCGGACTAGCGACGGAGCAGTACTTC
clone_size: medium-sized; d_call: NA; cdr3_length: 15; v_call: TRBV6-2/TRBV6-3; j_call: TRBJ1-5; cdr3_aa: CASSPTGKASQPQHF; cdr3_nt: TGTGCCAGCAGCCCTACAGGGAAGGCGTCTCAGCCCCAGCATTTT
clone_size: NA; d_call: TRBD2; cdr3_length: 17; v_call: TRBV5-4; j_call: TRBJ2-5; cdr3_aa: CASSLGLAGGNQETQYF; cdr3_nt: TGTGCCAGCAGCTTAGGACTAGCGGGGGGCAACCAAGAGACCCAGTACTTC
clone_size: many; d_call: NA; cdr3_length: 13; v_call: TRBV19; j_call: TRBJ2-2; cdr3_aa: CASRGVSGGELFF; cdr3_nt: TGTGCCAGTAGGGGGGTTTCCGGCGGGGAGCTGTTTTTT
clone_size: NA; d_call: NA; cdr3_length: 17; v_call: TRBV11-2; j_call: TRBJ2-2; cdr3_aa: CASSPLPQVRNTGELFF; cdr3_nt: TGTGCCAGCAGCCCATTGCCCCAGGTGCGGAACACCGGTGAGCTGTTTTTT
clone_size: NA; d_call: TRBD1; cdr3_length: 15; v_call: TRBV6-1; j_call: TRBJ1-6; cdr3_aa: CASRQGARYNSPLHF; cdr3_nt: TGTGCCAGCAGACAGGGGGCCCGGTATAATTCACCCCTCCACTTT
clone_size: few; d_call: NA; cdr3_length: 16; v_call: TRBV28; j_call: TRBJ2-1; cdr3_aa: CASSLYGGGNYNEKFF; cdr3_nt: TGTGCCAGCAGTTTATACGGAGGGGGTAACTACAATGAGAAGTTCTTC
clone_size: few; d_call: NA; cdr3_length: 12; v_call: TRBV28; j_call: TRBJ1-5; cdr3_aa: CASSPPNQPQHF; cdr3_nt: TGTGCCAGCAGCCCCCCCAATCAGCCCCAGCATTTT
clone_size: many; d_call: NA; cdr3_length: 13; v_call: TRBV28; j_call: TRBJ1-5; cdr3_aa: CASSLYGDQPQHF; cdr3_nt: TGTGCCAGCAGTTTGTACGGGGATCAGCCCCAGCATTTT
clone_size: medium-sized; d_call: TRBD1; cdr3_length: 14; v_call: TRBV6-1; j_call: TRBJ2-1; cdr3_aa: CASRFGQGPNEQFF; cdr3_nt: TGTGCCAGCAGGTTCGGACAGGGGCCCAATGAGCAGTTCTTC
clone_size: few; d_call: NA; cdr3_length: 14; v_call: TRBV19; j_call: TRBJ1-1; cdr3_aa: CASTTQVGDGEAFF; cdr3_nt: TGTGCCAGTACTACACAAGTAGGGGACGGGGAAGCTTTCTTT
clone_size: many; d_call: NA; cdr3_length: 13; v_call: TRBV6-1; j_call: TRBJ2-5; cdr3_aa: CASSSGVSETQYF; cdr3_nt: TGTGCCAGCAGCTCAGGGGTTTCAGAGACCCAGTACTTC
clone_size: NA; d_call: NA; cdr3_length: 14; v_call: TRBV6-1; j_call: TRBJ1-2; cdr3_aa: CASSERGAVYGYTF; cdr3_nt: TGTGCCAGCAGTGAGAGGGGGGCCGTTTATGGCTACACCTTC
clone_size: many; d_call: TRBD2; cdr3_length: 19; v_call: TRBV10-1; j_call: TRBJ2-3; cdr3_aa: CASSDLSTVIAGAGDTQYF; cdr3_nt: TGCGCCAGCAGTGACCTATCTACAGTTATAGCGGGAGCCGGGGATACGCAGTATTTT
clone_size: NA; d_call: NA; cdr3_length: 15; v_call: TRBV9; j_call: TRBJ2-7; cdr3_aa: CASGKGDTSTYEQYF; cdr3_nt: TGTGCCAGTGGAAAGGGGGACACTTCAACCTACGAGCAGTACTTC